Shown below are 5 T cell receptor beta chains from a single sample sequenced in a study of identical twins. TCRdb redid the calling of the 5' RACE reads with MiXCR, one entry per CDR3 protein. The sample lists about 570,000 distinct CDR3 sequences; roughly 9.9% were seen once. The sample was also reused in another study, on yellow fever vaccine responses in identical twins.

What was sequenced was PBMCs. The origin of the receptors is a woman younger than 35 in good health.

This clonotype was observed a handful of times. The chain joins TRBV3-1 to TRBJ1-1, with D possibly TRBD1 on 5 matching bases. The V end was cut by 2 bases, the J end by 7 bases, with 11 bases between. The CDR3 length is 13 residues. Per germline, CDR1 LGHDT and CDR2 YNNKEL (reference sequence). In DNA form, the CDR3 reads TGTGCCAGCAGCCAAACTACAGGAGGTGAAGCTTTCTTT. Encoded protein: CASSQTTGGEAFF.

In its sample, this clonotype was seen a few times. The V gene is TRBV14, the J gene TRBJ2-7; D call uncertain. The length of the CDR3 is 13 residues. The V gene's germline CDR1 is SGHDN and CDR2 FVKESK. V was pared by 4 bases and J by 7 bases, with 14 bases between. For the CDR3, the DNA is TGTGCCAGCAGCCTCATGCTACTGGGGGAGCAGTACTTC. Translated, it gives CASSLMLLGEQYF.

This chain links TRBV3-1 with TRBJ1-2, with D uncertain. The length of the CDR3 is 12 residues. CDR1 and CDR2 from the germline V gene are LGHDT and YNNKEL (reference sequence). Deletions cut 2 bases from V and 8 bases from J, with 9 bases between. DNA for the CDR3: TGTGCCAGCAGCCAACAGGACGGGGGCTACACCTTC. Its translation is CASSQQDGGYTF.

This clonotype was recorded at least ten times. V usage is TRBV10-2 and J usage is TRBJ2-7, with D possibly TRBD2 on 6 matching bases. Germline CDR1 WSHSY, CDR2 SAAADI. The CDR3 has 11 residues. V lost 11 bases and J lost 5, with 13 bases in between. The CDR3 loop reads CAGGGPHEQYF. CDR3 DNA sequence: TGCGCCGGGGGAGGTCCCCACGAGCAGTACTTC.

The V call is TRBV25-1, the J call TRBJ2-2; no reliable D call. The ends were cut back, 6 bases at V and 3 bases at J, with 11 bases in the middle. CDR1 MGHDK and CDR2 SYGVNS come from the germline V gene. There are 14 residues in the CDR3. CDR3 coding DNA: TGTGCCAGCAGCTCCCCGATTGACACCGGGGAGCTGTTTTTT. It specifies CASSSPIDTGELFF.